These 22 T cell receptor beta chains share one sample of origin, sequenced in a study of T-cell reconstitution after alpha-beta-depleted transplantation in children. As it was prepared, the TCRbeta library received unique molecular identifiers. TCRdb analysed the PCR reads with MiXCR anew, one entry per CDR3 protein. This sample yields hundreds of thousands of distinct CDR3 sequences, of which approximately 12% are seen a single time; about 2.2% belongs to the top ten. The source was PBMCs, mostly from graft donor cells, collected 360 days after TCRalphabeta/CD19-depleted stem cell transplant. These receptors came from a male patient aged 10 to 17 who had a stem cell transplant for acute myeloid leukemia, so the T cells may come from the graft donor.

This clonotype came up many times. This sequence joins TRBV7-9 and TRBJ2-7; D gene unclear. The CDR3 contains 14 residues. CDR1 SEHNR and CDR2 FQNEAQ come from the germline V gene (reference sequence). Between the trimmed V and J ends, which lost 5 bases and 3 bases, there was a span of 14 bases. DNA of the CDR3: TGTGCCAGCAGCAAGGCAGAAGGAGACTACGAGCAGTACTTC. Translating it yields CASSKAEGDYEQYF.

The V gene is TRBV25-1, the J gene TRBJ2-6; D is perhaps TRBD1 or TRBD2 (6 bases each). Germline CDR1 is MGHDK and CDR2 is SYGVNS. Trimming cost V 3 bases and J 0 bases, with 15 bases left between them. CDR3 size: 18 residues. CDR3 amino acids: CASSEGGRRSSGANVLTF. The CDR3, as DNA: TGTGCCAGCAGTGAGGGGGGCAGACGGAGCTCTGGGGCCAACGTCCTGACTTTC.

In this sample, this clonotype turned up many times. The chain links TRBV18 to TRBJ2-6; no clear D gene. The CDR3 sequence is 19 residues long. Germline V gene data show CDR1 as KGHSH and CDR2 as LQKENI. V gave up 3 bases and J gave up 2 bases, with 20 bases separating them. The CDR3 nucleotides read TGTGCCAGCTCACCCTTAGGCCCCCAGGCAACAGCTGGGGCCAACGTCCTGACTTTC. Translation gives CASSPLGPQATAGANVLTF.

This clonotype was observed a few times. This chain uses TRBV30 with TRBJ2-2; TRBD1 agrees at 9 bases. CDR3 size: 15 residues. CDR1 GTSNPN and CDR2 SVGIG come from the germline V gene (reference sequence). The ends lost 3 bases at V and 3 bases at J; junction bases unmatched: 5. For the CDR3, the DNA is TGTGCCTGGAGGGGGGACAGGGTGGACACCGGGGAGCTGTTTTTT. Amino acid sequence: CAWRGDRVDTGELFF.

The table lists this clonotype with a few counts. V and J are TRBV15 and TRBJ2-1; 7 bases align to TRBD2. Trimming at V came to 4 bases and at J to 5 bases, leaving 5 bases not matched to a gene. The CDR3 is made up of 14 amino acids. Germline CDR1 LNHNV, CDR2 YYDKDF (reference sequence). DNA of the CDR3: TGTGCCACCAGCACAGGCGGGAGCAACAATGAGCAGTTCTTC. It specifies CATSTGGSNNEQFF.

V usage is TRBV12-3 or TRBV12-4 and J usage is TRBJ2-1; 10 bases align to TRBD2. The CDR3 has 18 amino acids. Trimming took 6 bases from V and 4 from J; bases not matched to a gene: 15. The CDR3 DNA follows: TGTGCCAGCAGATCCGGGACTAGCGCTAGTAAGGGGTACAATGAGCAGTTCTTC. This codes for CASRSGTSASKGYNEQFF.

This clonotype was detected a few times. This chain joins TRBV29-1 and TRBJ2-3, with TRBD2 matching 14 bases. This CDR3 has 15 amino acids. From germline, CDR1 is SQVTM and CDR2 ANQGSEA. V trimming: 5 bases; J trimming: 8 bases; junction bases outside the gene matches: 9. CDR3 loop: CSVPGLAGVGGTQYF. CDR3 in DNA: TGCAGCGTTCCGGGACTAGCGGGAGTTGGAGGTACGCAGTATTTT.

The gene calls are TRBV19 and TRBJ2-1; 8 positions match TRBD2. This CDR3 comprises 16 residues. V was pared by 7 bases and J by 16 bases, with 24 bases of the junction left unmatched. Germline CDR1 is LNHDA and CDR2 is SQIVND (reference sequence). As DNA, the CDR3 is TGTGCCAGTACTGACGTGGTTCCCTCGGGGGAGCGGGAGTATTTCTTC. Translating it yields CASTDVVPSGEREYFF.

Ten or more counts support this clonotype. V and J are TRBV27 and TRBJ1-5; 8 nucleotides align to TRBD1. V shed 5 bases, J shed 3 bases, and the junction held 15 bases outside the gene matches. CDR3 length equals 18 residues. Germline V gene lookup returns CDR1 MNHEY and CDR2 SMNVEV (reference sequence). The chain's CDR3 is CASSIRQGSEPDNQPQHF. CDR3 nucleotide sequence: TGTGCCAGCAGTATACGACAGGGGTCAGAGCCGGACAATCAGCCCCAGCATTTT.

The CDR3 region has the DNA TGTGCCACCAGCAGAGAGCCTATTTACGGGGAGCAGTTCTTC. Translated, it gives CATSREPIYGEQFF. V gene TRBV15 combines with J gene TRBJ2-1; unclear D gene. The CDR3 runs to 14 residues. The V gene lost 0 bases and the J gene lost 10 bases, with 13 bases spanning the gap. Germline V gene data show CDR1 as LNHNV and CDR2 as YYDKDF (reference sequence).

This clonotype was observed a handful of times. The V and J genes are TRBV28 and TRBJ2-7; weak D call: TRBD2 (5 bases). Looked up from germline, CDR1 is MDHEN and CDR2 is SYDVKM. V was pared by 7 bases and J by 0 bases, with 19 bases between. The CDR3 has 16 amino acids. Here the CDR3 DNA reads TGTGCCAGCAACCCCCGGGGTAGCTTCCGCTCCTACGAGCAGTACTTC. Its translation: CASNPRGSFRSYEQYF.

This clonotype was counted many times. The chain uses TRBV25-1 and TRBJ2-6; D tentatively reads TRBD1 or TRBD2 (6 bases each). Germline-derived CDR1 and CDR2 are MGHDK and SYGVNS. The CDR3 has 16 amino acids. V gave up 7 bases and J gave up 2 bases, with 15 bases separating them. The CDR3 region has the DNA TGTGCCAGCAACTCGCCCGGGGGCGCTGGGGCCAACGTCCTGACTTTC. Amino acids: CASNSPGGAGANVLTF.

The chain has TRBV20-1 and TRBJ2-5, with 11 bases matching TRBD2. Trimming took 1 base from V and 3 from J; bases not matched to a gene: 10. The CDR3 is 17 amino acids. In germline, CDR1 is DFQATT, CDR2 SNEGSKA (reference sequence). The CDR3 loop is CSARGREGTSGKETQYF. The CDR3 coding sequence is TGCAGTGCTAGAGGTCGAGAGGGGACTAGCGGAAAAGAGACCCAGTACTTC.

This clonotype has only a few counts. This chain connects TRBV28 to TRBJ1-1; D is unresolved. Germline V CDR1 and CDR2: MDHEN, SYDVKM. The CDR3 totals 16 residues. V lost 5 bases, J lost 0 bases, and 16 bases lay in between. CDR3 amino acids: CASSTARRAMNTEAFF. The CDR3 bases are TGTGCCAGCAGTACAGCGCGACGGGCTATGAACACTGAAGCTTTCTTT.

In its sample, this clonotype was seen once. The chain employs TRBV10-3 and TRBJ2-7, with D possibly TRBD2 on 5 matching bases. This CDR3 comprises 14 residues. Germline lookup yields CDR1 ENHRY and CDR2 SYGVKD. V was clipped by 4 bases and J by 2 bases, with 12 bases between them. The CDR3 coding sequence is TGTGCCATCAGTGTCAGCGGACCACCCTACGAGCAGTACTTC. Amino acids: CAISVSGPPYEQYF.

The V gene is TRBV23-1, the J gene TRBJ2-7, with unresolved D. Being an ORF, TRBV23-1 has a function that is uncertain. Between the trimmed V and J ends, which lost 8 bases and 0 bases, there was a span of 17 bases. The CDR3 consists of 15 residues. The CDR3: CASGLSAESSYEQYF. CDR3 nucleotide sequence: TGCGCCAGCGGCCTCTCGGCAGAAAGCTCCTACGAGCAGTACTTC.

This clonotype was observed many times. This chain joins TRBV11-1 and TRBJ2-7, with D hard to call. The CDR3 length is 13 residues. Between the trimmed V and J ends, which lost 0 bases and 2 bases, there was a span of 5 bases. The germline gives CDR1 SGHAT, CDR2 FQDESV (reference sequence). In nucleotides, the CDR3 is TGTGCCAGCAGCTTAGCAACCACCTACGAGCAGTACTTC. Protein: CASSLATTYEQYF.

In its sample, this clonotype was seen a few times. This chain links TRBV9 with TRBJ2-1; 7 bases map to TRBD2. The CDR3 covers 16 residues. The V segment lost 3 bases and the J segment 2 bases; nucleotides outside the gene matches: 8. CDR1 is SGDLS, CDR2 YYNGEE, per germline. In nucleotides, the CDR3 is TGTGCCAGCAGCGCCTTAAGCGGGATAACCTACAATGAGCAGTTCTTC. Translated, it gives CASSALSGITYNEQFF.

There are a few counts of this clonotype. The chain uses TRBV12-3 or TRBV12-4 and TRBJ1-1, with no clear D. V dropped 2 bases and J dropped 3 bases, with 4 bases sitting between them. The CDR3 loop spans 12 amino acids. CDR3 sequence reads: CASSLRDTEAFF. The CDR3 coding sequence is TGTGCCAGCAGTTTAAGGGACACTGAAGCTTTCTTT.

V and J are TRBV7-2 and TRBJ2-3; 12 bases line up with TRBD2. Germline assignment: CDR1 SGHTA and CDR2 FQGNSA. The CDR3 contains 15 residues. Trimming removed 4 bases from V and 6 bases from J; junction bases left unmatched: 5. DNA of the CDR3: TGTGCCAGCAGCTCCCGGACTAGCGGGACCGATACGCAGTATTTT. It is translated as CASSSRTSGTDTQYF.

V usage is TRBV10-3 and J usage is TRBJ2-5; TRBD1 might be the D (5 bases). The CDR3 totals 13 residues. Germline V gene data show CDR1 as ENHRY and CDR2 as SYGVKD. V was clipped by 8 bases and J by 2 bases, with 12 bases between them. CDR3 sequence: CAIGAPTQETQYF. The DNA of the CDR3 is TGTGCCATCGGGGCTCCTACTCAAGAGACCCAGTACTTC.

The chain carries TRBV28 and TRBJ2-7, with D uncertain. The CDR3 has 13 amino acids. Trimming pared 5 bases from V and 3 bases from J, leaving 11 bases between. Germline loops: CDR1 MDHEN, CDR2 SYDVKM. The CDR3 sequence is CASSGVPYYEQYF. As DNA, the CDR3 is TGTGCCAGCAGTGGGGTCCCCTACTACGAGCAGTACTTC.